This T cell receptor (beta chain) originates from a study of cytomegalovirus exposure and HLA in healthy donors. Points from the study as a whole: Most TCR beta V segments were productive about 90% or about 30% of the time in an earlier analysis. The study dropped some indistinguishable V segments, TRBV6-2 and TRBV6-3 among them.

Donors were ostensibly healthy at sampling, although undocumented immune exposures were probable. Researchers ran the PCR with 60 Vbeta and 13 Jbeta primers. Only in-frame clones appear in the TCRdb table, and some are missing; sequencing was by immunoSEQ multiplex PCR. The table has 140,000 to 150,000 clones, about two thirds seen once. CDR1 and CDR2 from the germline V gene are LNHDA and SQIVND (reference sequence). The CDR3 contains 13 residues. Trimming shortened V by 6 bases and J by 2 bases, and 8 bases separated the two germline ends. As for this clone: The antigen remains unidentified.

This sequence joins TRBV19 and TRBJ1-3; D is possibly TRBD1 (5 bases). The TCR originated in a man aged 60 to 69 in good health and CMV-seronegative. Sequenced: PBMCs. The CDR3: CASSRTPGNTIYF. The CDR3 nucleotides read TGTGCCAGTAGCAGGACACCTGGAAACACCATATATTTT. Complete variable domain (other parts from reference TRBV19 and TRBJ1-3): DGGITQSPKYLFRKEGQNVTLSCEQNLNHDAMYWYRQDPGQGLRLIYYSQIVNDFQKGDIAEGYSVSREKKESFPLTVTSAQKNPTAFYLCASSRTPGNTIYFGEGSWLTVV.